Each of the 18 T cell receptor beta chains below was sequenced from the same sample in a study of T cell responses to AZD1222 COVID-19 vaccine. Assay: immunoSEQ multiplex PCR; the TCRdb copy retains only in-frame clones and omits some. This sample has 120,000 or so clones, with 90% found just once. The source material was peripheral blood, sampled on day 0 of AZD1222 vaccination. Receptors originate from an adult in good health.

V is TRBV14 and J is TRBJ1-6; D is uncertain. Germline V gene lookup returns CDR1 SGHDN and CDR2 FVKESK. CDR3 length equals 14 residues. The V gene lost 0 bases and the J gene lost 5 bases, with 5 bases spanning the gap. The CDR3 bases are TGTGCCAGCAGCCAAGATGCTGATAATTCACCCCTCCACTTT. The encoded protein is CASSQDADNSPLHF.

CDR3 in amino acids: CASSSGGAYNSPLHF. The CDR3 bases are TGTGCCAGCAGTTCAGGGGGGGCATATAATTCACCCCTCCACTTT. J is TRBJ1-6 and V is TRBV6-5; 7 nucleotides line up with TRBD1. V shed 4 bases and J 4 bases; nucleotides not matched to a gene: 4. The germline V gene encodes CDR1 MNHEY and CDR2 SVGAGI. The CDR3 covers 15 residues.

This rearrangement joins TRBV2 to TRBJ2-1; D ambiguous. The germline V gene encodes CDR1 SNHLY and CDR2 FYNNEI. The CDR3 spans 17 residues. The germline V and J ends were trimmed by 3 bases and 1 base, with 16 bases remaining between them. The CDR3 DNA is TGTGCCAGCAGTGAGTCGGTAATTAAAAGGTCCTACAATGAGCAGTTCTTC. Its translation is CASSESVIKRSYNEQFF.

This clone was seen only a few times. The chain uses TRBV25-1 and TRBJ1-2; D perhaps matches TRBD1 (5 bases). V shed 5 bases and J shed 8 bases, with 18 bases lying between them. The CDR3 runs 14 residues. From germline, CDR1 is MGHDK and CDR2 SYGVNS. This CDR3 is CASSPAGTLGGYTF. The CDR3 bases are TGTGCCAGCAGTCCCGCCGGGACCTTAGGCGGCTACACCTTC.

The chain carries TRBV28 and TRBJ2-1; D uncertain. The V gene's germline CDR1 is MDHEN and CDR2 SYDVKM. With 6 bases removed from V and 0 bases from J, the gap between germline ends came to 6 bases. The CDR3 loop spans 13 amino acids. This CDR3 reads CASRASSYNEQFF. CDR3 nucleotide sequence: TGTGCCAGCAGAGCGAGCTCCTACAATGAGCAGTTCTTC.

V and J are TRBV6-6 and TRBJ2-1; 14 bases are shared with TRBD2. V gave up 5 bases and J gave up 4 bases; unmatched junction bases: 7. Germline V lookup: CDR1 MNHNY, CDR2 SVGAGI (reference sequence). This CDR3 has 17 residues. CDR3 region: CASSRPTSGRDYNEQFF. DNA of the CDR3: TGTGCCAGCAGTCGACCGACTAGCGGGAGGGATTACAATGAGCAGTTCTTC.

The chain uses TRBV4-3 and TRBJ1-2; 8 positions match TRBD1. Germline V gives CDR1 LGHNA, CDR2 YSLEER. V lost 0 bases, J lost 8 bases, and 8 bases stayed unmatched. The CDR3 sequence is 15 residues long. The CDR3 sequence: CASSQDIAGGPGYTF. The CDR3 coding sequence is TGCGCCAGCAGCCAAGATATCGCAGGGGGCCCAGGCTACACCTTC.

V gene TRBV7-8 combines with J gene TRBJ2-7; 8 bases are a match to TRBD1. CDR3 length: 16 amino acids. Germline trimming cut 5 bases from V and 7 bases from J; bases unmatched to any gene: 16. Germline values: CDR1 SGHVS, CDR2 FQNEAQ. CDR3 coding DNA: TGTGCCAGCAGCGGCGGTCCAGGGGGCGCGGGTAGGGAGCAGTACTTC. Translation: CASSGGPGGAGREQYF. The full variable domain, completed using reference TRBV7-8 and TRBJ2-7, is GAGVSQSPRYKVAKRGQDVALRCDPISGHVSLFWYQQALGQGPEFLTYFQNEAQLDKSGLPSDRFFAERPEGSVSTLKIQRTQQEDSAVYLCASSGGPGGAGREQYFGPGTRLTVT.

The chain carries TRBV20-1 and TRBJ2-7; D call uncertain. From germline, CDR1 is DFQATT and CDR2 SNEGSKA (reference sequence). The length of the CDR3 is 15 residues. The germline V and J ends were trimmed by 3 bases and 6 bases, with 21 bases remaining between them. CDR3 nucleotides: TGCAGTGCTAGTATCCATGGAGCCGGAAGGGTCGAGCAGTACTTC. This translates into CSASIHGAGRVEQYF.

This chain links TRBV29-1 with TRBJ2-7; TRBD2 aligns across 8 bases. V lost 6 bases and J lost 3; bases outside the gene matches: 1. In germline, CDR1 is SQVTM, CDR2 ANQGSEA. The CDR3 is made up of 11 amino acids. For the CDR3, the DNA is TGCAGCGTCCGGGGGGGCTACGAGCAGTACTTC. Translated: CSVRGGYEQYF.

This chain connects TRBV3-1 (or the pseudogene TRBV3-2) to TRBJ2-5; 10 bases are shared with TRBD2. J was trimmed by 3 bases and V by 0 bases; bases with no gene match: 7. The CDR3 is 17 residues long. The germline V gene has CDR1 LGHDT and CDR2 YNNKEL (reference sequence). CDR3: CASSQDPPLAGEETQYF. DNA of the CDR3: TGTGCCAGCAGCCAAGATCCTCCCCTAGCGGGAGAAGAGACCCAGTACTTC.

This chain connects TRBV2 to TRBJ1-2; the match to TRBD1 covers 7 bases. The length of the CDR3 is 12 residues. Germline assignment: CDR1 SNHLY and CDR2 FYNNEI. With V trimmed by 8 bases and J by 4 bases, 4 bases remained unmatched. The DNA of the CDR3 is TGTGCCAGCGGGACAGAAATCTATGGCTACACCTTC. Its protein is CASGTEIYGYTF.

This clone was seen just once. This chain connects TRBV5-4 to TRBJ1-3; 9 bases fit TRBD1. The CDR3 sequence is 18 residues long. The germline V gene encodes CDR1 SGHNT and CDR2 YYREEE (reference sequence). J was trimmed by 2 bases and V by 3 bases; bases with no gene match: 12. The CDR3 sequence is CASSSGWTGEKAGNTIYF. CDR3 in DNA: TGTGCCAGCAGCTCCGGTTGGACAGGGGAAAAAGCTGGAAACACCATATATTTT.

CDR3 nucleotides: TGTGCCAGCAGTTACTCTACTAGCGGGATTACGCAGTATTTT. Translating it yields CASSYSTSGITQYF. This chain uses TRBV6-5 with TRBJ2-3; 10 bases line up with TRBD2. Trimming cost V 0 bases and J 8 bases; bases outside gene matches: 2. CDR3 length: 14 amino acids. From germline, CDR1 is MNHEY and CDR2 SVGAGI.

This clone has just one count. This sequence joins TRBV6-6 and TRBJ1-5; 9 nucleotides match TRBD1. Per the germline V gene, CDR1 is MNHNY and CDR2 is SVGAGI (reference sequence). The V and J ends lost 0 bases and 6 bases, in that order; junction bases with no gene match: 3. This CDR3 has 15 residues. The CDR3: CASSYSRTGAQPQHF. CDR3 nucleotides: TGTGCCAGCAGTTACTCGAGGACAGGGGCTCAGCCCCAGCATTTT.

V is TRBV10-2 and J is TRBJ2-1; D is ambiguous. Germline V CDR1 and CDR2: WSHSY, SAAADI. Between the trimmed V and J ends, which lost 2 bases and 0 bases, there was a span of 8 bases. CDR3 length equals 15 residues. The CDR3 reads CASSERASSYNEQFF. The CDR3 DNA follows: TGCGCCAGCAGTGAGAGGGCTAGCTCCTACAATGAGCAGTTCTTC.

The chain has TRBV28 and TRBJ1-2; D is ambiguous. The ends were cut back, 4 bases at V and 0 bases at J, with 9 bases in the middle. Per the germline V gene, CDR1 is MDHEN and CDR2 is SYDVKM. CDR3 length: 14 amino acids. In DNA form, the CDR3 reads TGTGCCAGCAGTTCATCAGGATCTAACTATGGCTACACCTTC. This codes for CASSSSGSNYGYTF.

The chain recombines TRBV28 with TRBJ1-4, with D tentatively TRBD1 (6 bases). V shed 6 bases and J shed 7 bases, with 18 bases lying between them. The CDR3 has 15 residues. The germline CDR1 and CDR2 sequences are MDHEN and SYDVKM. CDR3 sequence (DNA): TGTGCCAGCAGGCCGGGGGGGGCCCAGGGTGAAAAACTGTTTTTT. This encodes CASRPGGAQGEKLFF.